The rows below give T cell receptor beta chains drawn from one sample of a study of blood T cell repertoires in COVID-19. Sequencing was performed with immunoSEQ multiplex PCR; in TCRdb, only in-frame clones are kept and a portion is missing. The data contain roughly 53,000 clones, about 76% of them singletons. The sequenced sample consisted of peripheral blood. Source of these receptors: a man between 65 and 80 years old with active or convalescent COVID-19. The conserved cysteine and the conserved F or W are not part of the CDR3 here.

>13|TRBJ2-5|TRBV19
ASSIGGQFQETQY
>13|TRBJ1-2|TRBV10-3
AISESSGTYVGYT
>12|TRBJ2-7|TRBV7-2
ASSLNLMSGEQY
>14|TRBJ2-3|TRBV11-3
ASSSVQQGSMDTQY
>12|TRBJ2-5|TRBV5-6
ASSFGGLGETQY
>12|TRBJ1-4|TRBV5-1
ASRLGWTNEKLF
>11|TRBJ1-6|TRBV12-3/TRBV12-4
ASSPYQNSPLH
>13|TRBJ2-1|TRBV6-4
ASSMEQGVWNEQF
>15|TRBJ1-4|TRBV19
ASSRDRVTSTNEKLF
>12|TRBJ2-2|TRBV19
ASRDRGDTGELF
>13|TRBJ1-5|TRBV28
ASSLSFQGNQPQH
>14|TRBJ1-5|TRBV6-1
ASSERESRRNQPQH
>12|TRBJ2-5|TRBV2
ASSDLADQETQY
>13|TRBJ2-3|TRBV14
ASSNLAGATDTQY
>10|TRBJ2-7|TRBV24-1
ATSDPQGEQY
>13|TRBJ1-1|TRBV19
ASSIGVGGDTEAF
>10|TRBJ2-3|TRBV28
ASSLSGGEWY
>9|TRBJ1-4|TRBV21-1
ASSTSVGPF
>10|TRBJ1-2|TRBV3-1/TRBV3-2
ASSRRTDPLT
>13|TRBJ1-3|TRBV24-1
ATSDSSGRSDTIY
>13|TRBJ1-5|TRBV7-2
ASRGGTGVNQPQH
>12|TRBJ1-1|TRBV9
ASSAATGTDEAF
>14|TRBJ1-2|TRBV3-1/TRBV3-2
ASSRARDRGSYGYT
>13|TRBJ1-6|TRBV2
ASKPLDSANSPLH
>11|TRBJ1-2|TRBV14
ASSPGRWNGYT
>13|TRBJ1-1|TRBV19
ASSMDRGGNTEAF
>14|TRBJ2-1|TRBV7-8
ASSLGGAATYNEQF
>12|TRBJ1-4|TRBV6-5
ASRQTGTSEKLF
>12|TRBJ1-2|TRBV7-2
ASSWDREVDDYT